The next 23 T cell receptor beta chains were all read from a single sample in a study of blood T cell repertoires in COVID-19. Assay used: immunoSEQ multiplex PCR; TCRdb lists only in-frame clones, some missing. The sample carries 150,000 to 200,000 clones, roughly 80% recorded once. Sequenced material: peripheral blood. Every receptor here comes from a human donor with acute or convalescent COVID-19. The donor label of this sample is uncertain.

The chain is built from TRBV5-8 and TRBJ2-5; 14 nucleotides line up with TRBD2. This CDR3 region has 16 residues. Trimming removed 3 bases from V and 7 bases from J; junction bases left unmatched: 8. Per the germline V gene, CDR1 is SGHTS and CDR2 is YDEGEE. This CDR3 reads CASSSRLAGGPRTQYF. CDR3 coding DNA: TGTGCCAGCAGCTCAAGACTAGCGGGAGGGCCAAGGACCCAGTACTTC.

This chain connects TRBV3-1 (or the pseudogene TRBV3-2) to TRBJ2-7, with 8 nucleotides matching TRBD2. Looked up from germline, CDR1 is LGHDT and CDR2 is YNNKEL (reference sequence). After removal of 4 bases from V and 4 bases from J, the junction contained 3 bases not matched to a gene. The CDR3 runs to 13 residues. The CDR3 sequence: CASSPTGGYEQYF. As DNA, the CDR3 is TGTGCCAGCAGCCCAACGGGAGGGTACGAGCAGTACTTC.

The genes are TRBV5-1 and TRBJ2-7; 11 bases are shared with TRBD1. J gave up 0 bases and V 4 bases, and 3 bases lay outside the gene matches. Germline V gene data show CDR1 as SGHRS and CDR2 as YFSETQ. The CDR3 has 15 residues. Here the CDR3 DNA reads TGCGCCAGCAGCGGTGGACAGGGGGCCTCCTACGAGCAGTACTTC. It is translated as CASSGGQGASYEQYF. Full variable domain (remainder filled in from reference TRBV5-1 and TRBJ2-7): KAGVTQTPRYLIKTRGQQVTLSCSPISGHRSVSWYQQTPGQGLQFLFEYFSETQRNKGNFPGRFSGRQFSNSRSEMNVSTLELGDSALYLCASSGGQGASYEQYFGPGTRLTVT.

This rearrangement joins TRBV9 to TRBJ2-2, with 11 bases matching TRBD2. CDR1 is SGDLS and CDR2 is YYNGEE in the germline V gene. This CDR3 is 18 amino acids long. The V and J ends lost 3 bases and 2 bases, in that order; junction bases with no gene match: 9. The CDR3 spells CASSGLTSGIPNTGELFF. DNA for the CDR3: TGTGCCAGCAGCGGACTGACTAGCGGGATCCCCAACACCGGGGAGCTGTTTTTT.

This clone was seen more than once but under ten times. V is TRBV3-1 (or the pseudogene TRBV3-2) and J is TRBJ2-7; 12 bases fit TRBD2. Germline CDR1 is LGHDT and CDR2 is YNNKEL (reference sequence). This CDR3 is built from 16 residues. The trim removed 5 bases at V and 4 bases at J, leaving 9 bases unmatched. CDR3 protein: CASSSRLAGEMYEQYF. In DNA, the CDR3 is TGTGCCAGCAGCTCTCGACTAGCGGGGGAAATGTACGAGCAGTACTTC.

This chain connects TRBV2 to TRBJ1-4, with 7 bases that match TRBD1. The CDR3 is 18 residues long. V dropped 4 bases and J dropped 2; count of bases not matched to a gene: 13. The germline gives CDR1 SNHLY, CDR2 FYNNEI. In DNA form, the CDR3 reads TGTGCCAGCAGTGGTCCGGGACAGAAGATTACGACTAATGAAAAACTGTTTTTT. Its protein is CASSGPGQKITTNEKLFF. The full variable domain, its missing parts supplied by reference TRBV2 and TRBJ1-4, is EPEVTQTPSHQVTQMGQEVILRCVPISNHLYFYWYRQILGQKVEFLVSFYNNEISEKSEIFDDQFSVERPDGSNFTLKIRSTKLEDSAMYFCASSGPGQKITTNEKLFFGSGTQLSVL.

The chain couples TRBV6-6 to TRBJ1-4; D remains ambiguous. Deletions cut 6 bases from V and 8 bases from J, with 10 bases between. Germline values: CDR1 MNHNY, CDR2 SVGAGI (reference sequence). This CDR3 contains 12 residues. For the CDR3, the DNA is TGTGCCAGCAGGCGAGCCAGGGAAAAACTGTTTTTT. This encodes CASRRAREKLFF.

The chain links TRBV18 to TRBJ2-5; the match to TRBD2 covers 10 bases. CDR1 and CDR2 (germline): KGHSH, LQKENI. This CDR3 has 16 residues. V lost 4 bases to trimming and J lost 4 bases; unmatched junction nucleotides: 9. The CDR3: CASSRSLAGERETQYF. CDR3 coding DNA: TGTGCCAGCTCACGATCCCTAGCGGGAGAACGAGAGACCCAGTACTTC.

The chain's CDR3 is CASSTGTGVTDTQYF. In nucleotides, the CDR3 is TGTGCCAGCAGCACGGGGACAGGAGTCACAGATACGCAGTATTTT. The chain employs TRBV6-6 and TRBJ2-3; 8 bases agree with TRBD1. The CDR3 is 15 amino acids. V was clipped by 6 bases and J by 2 bases; unmatched bases: 7. The germline V gene has CDR1 MNHNY and CDR2 SVGAGI (reference sequence).

The chain couples TRBV6-5 to TRBJ2-7; TRBD2 is a possible D gene (5 bases). CDR3 length: 11 amino acids. CDR1 and CDR2 (germline): MNHEY, SVGAGI. V was clipped by 4 bases and J by 7 bases, with 8 bases between them. The CDR3 bases are TGTGCCAGCAGTTCCGGACTGGAGCAGTACTTC. As protein: CASSSGLEQYF.

V is TRBV9 and J is TRBJ1-5; D gene ambiguous. This CDR3 contains 15 residues. Between the trimmed V and J ends, which lost 3 bases and 5 bases, there was a span of 15 bases. Germline CDR1 is SGDLS and CDR2 is YYNGEE. Here the CDR3 DNA reads TGTGCCAGCAGCGCCTCGGCGGGAAGGTATCAGCCCCAGCATTTT. Translated, it gives CASSASAGRYQPQHF.

This clone was detected once. J is TRBJ2-3 and V is TRBV4-2; D gene unclear. The CDR3 extends over 18 amino acids. Germline CDR1 and CDR2: LGHNA and YNFKEQ. Trimming shortened V by 0 bases and J by 4 bases, and 20 bases separated the two germline ends. This CDR3 is CASSQDPVDLSYADTQYF. Here the CDR3 DNA reads TGTGCCAGCAGCCAAGATCCAGTCGATCTTAGCTACGCAGATACGCAGTATTTT.

V gene TRBV21-1 combines with J gene TRBJ1-2; TRBD1 was called by the table and not checked on the DNA. TRBV21-1 is a pseudogene locus. CDR3 size: 18 residues. The CDR3 coding sequence is TGTGCCAGCAGCAAACGGGACAGGGGGCTCTTTTTCTACTATGGCTACACCTTC. Its translation: CASSKRDRGLFFYYGYTF.

This clone turned up a few times. J is TRBJ2-1 and V is TRBV5-1, with D maybe TRBD1 (5 bases). Germline V gene sequence: CDR1 SGHRS, CDR2 YFSETQ. The CDR3 sequence is 15 residues long. With 4 bases removed from V and 4 bases from J, the gap between germline ends came to 15 bases. CDR3 nucleotides: TGCGCCAGCAGCCCTCCCAGGGTGAGTTACAATGAGCAGTTCTTC. Its protein product is CASSPPRVSYNEQFF.

The J gene is TRBJ2-7, the V gene TRBV9; 8 bases are a match to TRBD1. J gave up 2 bases and V 0 bases, and 7 bases lay outside the gene matches. CDR3 length: 16 amino acids. Germline CDR1 is SGDLS and CDR2 is YYNGEE. The CDR3 spells CASSVGLVTGAYEQYF. The CDR3 coding sequence is TGTGCCAGCAGCGTAGGTTTAGTGACAGGGGCCTACGAGCAGTACTTC.

The rearrangement joins TRBV7-6 to TRBJ2-3, with a weak D call TRBD1 (5 bases). CDR1 is SGHVS and CDR2 is FNYEAQ in the germline V gene. The CDR3 length is 14 residues. V was shortened by 2 bases and J by 4 bases, with 10 bases between the two germline ends. Here the CDR3 reads CASSLRQGSDTQYF. CDR3 in DNA: TGTGCCAGCAGCTTACGGCAGGGTTCAGATACGCAGTATTTT.

The CDR3 DNA follows: TGCGCCAGCAGTCTTCCAGGGGTTACCTACGAGCAGTACTTC. Encoded protein: CASSLPGVTYEQYF. The rearrangement joins TRBV23-1 to TRBJ2-7; weak D call: TRBD1 (6 bases). TRBV23-1 falls under the ORF class, with uncertain function. The CDR3 covers 14 residues. V was trimmed by 4 bases and J by 2 bases, leaving 12 bases between them.

This chain joins TRBV7-2 and TRBJ2-7; 7 bases agree with TRBD1. Germline V gives CDR1 SGHTA, CDR2 FQGNSA. The CDR3 loop spans 15 amino acids. The V segment lost 4 bases and the J segment 1 base; nucleotides outside the gene matches: 7. The CDR3 DNA reads TGTGCCAGCAGCTCTACCTCAGGGGGATCCTACGAGCAGTACTTC. It specifies CASSSTSGGSYEQYF.

The genes are TRBV5-1 and TRBJ1-2; D is possibly TRBD1 (5 bases). CDR3 length equals 13 residues. V dropped 5 bases and J dropped 0 bases, with 8 bases sitting between them. The germline V gene encodes CDR1 SGHRS and CDR2 YFSETQ. The CDR3 loop reads CASRQAANYGYTF. CDR3 in DNA: TGCGCCAGCAGACAGGCCGCTAACTATGGCTACACCTTC.

J is TRBJ1-6 and V is TRBV11-2; D call uncertain. This CDR3 contains 15 residues. From germline, CDR1 is SGHAT and CDR2 FQNNGV. Trimming took off 0 bases at V and 10 bases at J, with 13 bases between the two ends. The CDR3 DNA reads as TGTGCCAGCAGCTTAGATTCGGGGTTAGGATCACCCCTCCACTTT. It is translated as CASSLDSGLGSPLHF.

This chain joins TRBV5-6 and TRBJ2-5, with D perhaps TRBD2 (6 bases). CDR1 is SGHDT and CDR2 is YYEEEE in the germline V gene. V was trimmed by 2 bases and J by 5 bases, leaving 16 bases between them. There are 15 residues in the CDR3. CDR3 loop: CASSLRSGVGETQYF. CDR3 nucleotide sequence: TGTGCCAGCAGCTTAAGGTCGGGAGTCGGCGAGACCCAGTACTTC.

This clone appeared a single time. The chain carries TRBV2 and TRBJ1-6; perhaps TRBD1 as D (5 bases). CDR1 and CDR2 from the germline V gene are SNHLY and FYNNEI. The V gene lost 3 bases and the J gene lost 7 bases, with 13 bases spanning the gap. The CDR3 is made up of 15 amino acids. The CDR3 region is CASSEGTPGNSPLHF. For the CDR3, the DNA is TGTGCCAGCAGTGAGGGCACCCCAGGGAATTCACCCCTCCACTTT.

The chain is built from TRBV6-5 and TRBJ1-3, with a possible D match to TRBD1 (5 bases). This CDR3 contains 14 residues. Trimming shortened V by 6 bases and J by 4 bases, and 13 bases separated the two germline ends. The germline V gene encodes CDR1 MNHEY and CDR2 SVGAGI. The CDR3 DNA sequence: TGTGCCAGCAGCCGTCAGGGTGGGGGAAACACCATATATTTT. Encoded protein: CASSRQGGGNTIYF.